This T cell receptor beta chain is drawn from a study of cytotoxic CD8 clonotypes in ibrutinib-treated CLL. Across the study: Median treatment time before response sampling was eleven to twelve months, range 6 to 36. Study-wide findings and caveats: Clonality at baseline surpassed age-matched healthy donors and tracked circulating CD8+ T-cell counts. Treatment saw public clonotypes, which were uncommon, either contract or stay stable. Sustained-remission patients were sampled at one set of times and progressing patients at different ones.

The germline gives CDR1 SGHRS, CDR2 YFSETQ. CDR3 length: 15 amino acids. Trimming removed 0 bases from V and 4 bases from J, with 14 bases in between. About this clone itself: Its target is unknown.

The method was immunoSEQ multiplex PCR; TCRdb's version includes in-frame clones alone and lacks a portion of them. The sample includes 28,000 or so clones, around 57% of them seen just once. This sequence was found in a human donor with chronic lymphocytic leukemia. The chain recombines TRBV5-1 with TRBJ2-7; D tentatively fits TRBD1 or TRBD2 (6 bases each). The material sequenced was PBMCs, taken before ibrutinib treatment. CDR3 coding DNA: TGCGCCAGCAGCTTGGCCGTCGGGGGCGCGTACGAGCAGTACTTC. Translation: CASSLAVGGAYEQYF.